These 26 T cell receptor beta chains were all obtained from the same sample, sequenced in a study of blood T cell repertoires in COVID-19. Method: immunoSEQ multiplex PCR; TCRdb's copy keeps in-frame clones and lacks some. Counted here are some 130,000 clones, approximately 89% occurring once; the ten biggest clones make up 10% to 12%. Sequencing input: peripheral blood. These receptors came from a woman in her 70s with COVID-19, enrolled during active disease.

The rearrangement links TRBV6-5 to TRBJ1-6; tentative D call: TRBD1 (6 bases). The CDR3 consists of 15 residues. From germline, CDR1 is MNHEY and CDR2 SVGAGI. Trimming removed 6 bases at V and 13 bases at J, with 22 bases between. Here the CDR3 DNA reads TGTGCCAGCAGCAATGGCCTACAGGGCTCCGGGCCCCTCCACTTT. Translation gives CASSNGLQGSGPLHF.

This chain links TRBV10-3 with TRBJ2-7; D possibly corresponds to TRBD2 (6 bases). The germline gives CDR1 ENHRY, CDR2 SYGVKD. CDR3 length: 15 amino acids. Trimming pared 0 bases from V and 0 bases from J, leaving 9 bases between. In DNA, the CDR3 is TGTGCCATCAGTGAGTCCGGGCGGGACTCCTACGAGCAGTACTTC. Residues: CAISESGRDSYEQYF.

The rearrangement joins TRBV6-1 to TRBJ1-2; 10 nucleotides agree with TRBD1. The CDR3 totals 13 residues. Germline V gives CDR1 MNHNS, CDR2 SASEGT. V lost 3 bases, J lost 8 bases, and 3 bases stayed unmatched. CDR3 sequence: CASSDRDRGGYTF. As DNA, the CDR3 is TGTGCCAGCAGTGACCGGGACAGGGGCGGCTACACCTTC.

The chain combines TRBV6-5 with TRBJ2-7; TRBD1 agrees at 7 bases. This CDR3 comprises 15 residues. Germline values: CDR1 MNHEY, CDR2 SVGAGI. V trimming: 7 bases; J trimming: 3 bases; junction bases outside the gene matches: 12. The CDR3: CASKRGDSPFYEQYF. The CDR3, as DNA: TGTGCCAGCAAACGAGGGGACAGCCCTTTCTACGAGCAGTACTTC.

The chain employs TRBV5-5 and TRBJ1-4; 10 bases match TRBD1. The CDR3 consists of 14 residues. Germline values: CDR1 SGHKS, CDR2 YYEKEE (reference sequence). V dropped 3 bases and J dropped 8; count of bases not matched to a gene: 4. This chain's CDR3 is CASSWDRGQEKLFF. The CDR3 DNA is TGTGCCAGCAGCTGGGACAGGGGACAGGAAAAACTGTTTTTT.

The V and J genes are TRBV2 and TRBJ1-1, with 8 bases lining up with TRBD1. The germline gives CDR1 SNHLY, CDR2 FYNNEI. CDR3 length: 13 residues. V dropped 2 bases and J dropped 6; count of bases not matched to a gene: 2. In DNA form, the CDR3 reads TGTGCCAGCAGTGAACAGGGGGCCTCTGAAGCTTTCTTT. Translating it yields CASSEQGASEAFF.

This sequence joins TRBV29-1 and TRBJ2-2, with D maybe TRBD2 (5 bases). This CDR3 comprises 12 residues. Germline V gene lookup returns CDR1 SQVTM and CDR2 ANQGSEA. The CDR3 reads CIARERAGELFF. The DNA of the CDR3 is TGCATCGCACGGGAACGGGCCGGGGAGCTGTTTTTT.

The chain carries TRBV10-1 and TRBJ1-1; a weak D match, TRBD1 (6 bases). Germline CDR1 reads WNHNN; CDR2 reads SYGVQD (reference sequence). The CDR3 runs 11 residues. Trimming shortened V by 7 bases and J by 4 bases, and 7 bases separated the two germline ends. CDR3 loop: CASTRGTEAFF. The DNA for the CDR3 is TGCGCCAGCACCAGGGGCACTGAAGCTTTCTTT.

The chain couples TRBV2 to TRBJ2-5; 10 positions match TRBD2. Germline-derived CDR1 and CDR2 are SNHLY and FYNNEI. The CDR3 loop spans 13 amino acids. V trimming: 5 bases; J trimming: 7 bases; junction bases outside the gene matches: 4. The CDR3, as DNA: TGTGCCAGCAGTATAGCGGGGGGATCGACCCAGTACTTC. Its protein is CASSIAGGSTQYF.

The V gene is TRBV28, the J gene TRBJ2-3, with TRBD1 identical over 10 bases. This CDR3 is built from 14 residues. The junction had 6 bases not matched to a gene; V was cut back by 6 bases and J by 6 bases. The germline CDR1 and CDR2 sequences are MDHEN and SYDVKM. The CDR3 spells CASRPGQGYDTQYF. In DNA, the CDR3 is TGTGCCAGCAGACCGGGACAGGGGTACGATACGCAGTATTTT. Full variable domain (rest looked up from reference TRBV28 and TRBJ2-3): DVKVTQSSRYLVKRTGEKVFLECVQDMDHENMFWYRQDPGLGLRLIYFSYDVKMKEKGDIPEGYSVSREKKERFSLILESASTNQTSMYLCASRPGQGYDTQYFGPGTRLTVL.

The gene calls are TRBV19 and TRBJ1-2; D is perhaps TRBD1 (5 bases). CDR1 and CDR2 (germline): LNHDA, SQIVND (reference sequence). V was trimmed by 6 bases and J by 6 bases, leaving 23 bases between them. This CDR3 region has 16 residues. This chain's CDR3 is CASRGGRRMKGDGYTF. CDR3 DNA: TGTGCCAGTAGGGGGGGTCGCAGGATGAAGGGAGATGGCTACACCTTC.

The chain links TRBV6-1 to TRBJ2-5; possible D gene TRBD1, 5 bases. CDR1 is MNHNS and CDR2 is SASEGT in the germline V gene. Between the trimmed V and J ends, which lost 2 bases and 5 bases, there was a span of 15 bases. The CDR3 is made up of 15 amino acids. The CDR3 nucleotides read TGTGCCAGCAGTGAATGGGCAGGGCGAGACGAGACCCAGTACTTC. Translated: CASSEWAGRDETQYF.

The rearrangement links TRBV5-1 to TRBJ1-1, with TRBD1 matching over 8 bases. The ends lost 1 base at V and 10 bases at J; junction bases unmatched: 9. Per germline, CDR1 SGHRS and CDR2 YFSETQ. The CDR3 is 14 amino acids. The CDR3 loop reads CASSLQGAVLGAFF. Here the CDR3 DNA reads TGCGCCAGCAGCTTGCAGGGGGCGGTCTTGGGAGCTTTCTTT.

The rearrangement uses TRBV28 and TRBJ1-4; perhaps TRBD1 as D (6 bases). Trimming removed 2 bases at V and 8 bases at J, with 15 bases between. The CDR3 is 15 residues long. CDR1 and CDR2 (germline): MDHEN, SYDVKM. CDR3 amino acids: CASSLGIGQPEKLFF. The DNA for the CDR3 is TGTGCCAGCAGTTTAGGGATCGGACAGCCAGAAAAACTGTTTTTT.

J is TRBJ1-4 and V is TRBV10-3, with D hard to call. CDR3 length equals 14 residues. Trimming took 2 bases from V and 8 from J, leaving 12 bases between them. Germline V lookup: CDR1 ENHRY, CDR2 SYGVKD. The CDR3 reads CAISERGPNEKLFF. The CDR3 coding sequence is TGTGCCATCAGTGAGAGAGGGCCGAACGAAAAACTGTTTTTT.

The chain couples TRBV11-2 to TRBJ1-6, with D tentatively TRBD1 (5 bases). Germline V gene sequence: CDR1 SGHAT, CDR2 FQNNGV. V lost 3 bases and J 11 bases, leaving 17 bases between the germline ends. This CDR3 is 15 amino acids long. The CDR3 sequence: CASSLTDTHLTPLHF. DNA for the CDR3: TGTGCCAGCAGCTTGACGGACACCCACCTGACACCCCTCCACTTT. The variable domain in full, completed from reference TRBV11-2 and TRBJ1-6, reads EAGVAQSPRYKIIEKRQSVAFWCNPISGHATLYWYQQILGQGPKLLIQFQNNGVVDDSQLPKDRFSAERLKGVDSTLKIQPAKLEDSAVYLCASSLTDTHLTPLHFGNGTRLTVT.

The chain couples TRBV12-3 or TRBV12-4 to TRBJ2-5; 9 bases agree with TRBD1. The CDR3 is 13 amino acids. J gave up 5 bases and V 6 bases, and 4 bases lay outside the gene matches. The CDR3 DNA reads TGTGCCAGCAGCCGGGACAGGGAGGAGACCCAGTACTTC. This sequence encodes CASSRDREETQYF.

This rearrangement joins TRBV7-2 to TRBJ2-2, with TRBD1 matching 7 bases. This CDR3 contains 15 residues. Per the germline V gene, CDR1 is SGHTA and CDR2 is FQGNSA. With V trimmed by 6 bases and J by 2 bases, 6 bases remained unmatched. CDR3 nucleotide sequence: TGTGCCAGCAGACGGGGACAGAGTAACACCGGGGAGCTGTTTTTT. It encodes CASRRGQSNTGELFF. Full variable domain (missing parts from reference TRBV7-2 and TRBJ2-2): GAGVSQSPSNKVTEKGKDVELRCDPISGHTALYWYRQSLGQGLEFLIYFQGNSAPDKSGLPSDRFSAERTGGSVSTLTIQRTQQEDSAVYLCASRRGQSNTGELFFGEGSRLTVL.

V gene TRBV7-8 combines with J gene TRBJ2-2, with 8 bases fitting TRBD2. V gave up 2 bases and J gave up 3 bases; unmatched junction bases: 5. CDR3 length: 16 residues. Germline CDR1 reads SGHVS; CDR2 reads FQNEAQ. CDR3 amino acids: CASSLNGGGDTGELFF. Written as DNA, the CDR3 is TGTGCCAGCAGCTTAAACGGGGGGGGTGACACCGGGGAGCTGTTTTTT.

This clone was seen only a few times. The J gene is TRBJ2-7, the V gene TRBV6-1; 12 positions match TRBD2. Trimming removed 2 bases from V and 3 bases from J; junction bases left unmatched: 5. The CDR3 loop spans 16 amino acids. The V gene's germline CDR1 is MNHNS and CDR2 SASEGT. CDR3 loop: CASSEWTSGALYEQYF. In nucleotides, the CDR3 is TGTGCCAGCAGTGAATGGACTAGCGGGGCCCTCTACGAGCAGTACTTC.

V gene TRBV5-3 combines with J gene TRBJ1-5, with 7 bases matching TRBD1. TRBV5-3 is treated as an ORF (open reading frame) with a function not yet certain. The trim removed 4 bases at V and 5 bases at J, leaving 12 bases unmatched. The CDR3 runs 16 residues. CDR3 region: CARSRILGTAHQPQHF. CDR3 bases: TGTGCCAGAAGCCGGATCCTTGGGACAGCCCATCAGCCCCAGCATTTT.

The J gene is TRBJ2-7, the V gene TRBV5-1; D possibly corresponds to TRBD2 (5 bases). Trimming shortened V by 4 bases and J by 4 bases, and 9 bases separated the two germline ends. This CDR3 has 12 residues. CDR1 and CDR2 from the germline V gene are SGHRS and YFSETQ. Here the CDR3 reads CASSREGYEQYF. For the CDR3, the DNA is TGCGCCAGCAGCCGGGAAGGGTACGAGCAGTACTTC.

The rearrangement uses TRBV19 and TRBJ2-5; weak D call: TRBD2 (6 bases). The germline V gene encodes CDR1 LNHDA and CDR2 SQIVND (reference sequence). There are 13 residues in the CDR3. Deletions cut 7 bases from V and 3 bases from J, with 12 bases between. The CDR3 DNA reads TGTGCCAGTAAAGGGCGGGGCGAAGAGACCCAGTACTTC. It specifies CASKGRGEETQYF. The complete variable domain, with remaining parts taken from reference TRBV19 and TRBJ2-5, reads DGGITQSPKYLFRKEGQNVTLSCEQNLNHDAMYWYRQDPGQGLRLIYYSQIVNDFQKGDIAEGYSVSREKKESFPLTVTSAQKNPTAFYLCASKGRGEETQYFGPGTRLLVL.

The chain recombines TRBV5-6 with TRBJ1-6, with D uncertain. The CDR3 extends over 13 amino acids. Trimming cost V 1 base and J 9 bases, with 8 bases left between them. The V gene's germline CDR1 is SGHDT and CDR2 YYEEEE. This CDR3 is CASSLTETSPLHF. Written as DNA, the CDR3 is TGTGCCAGCAGCTTGACGGAGACTTCACCCCTCCACTTT.

The gene calls are TRBV19 and TRBJ1-6, with D unclear. The CDR3 spans 13 residues. Germline CDR1 LNHDA, CDR2 SQIVND (reference sequence). V lost 3 bases and J lost 10, with 10 bases in between. The DNA of the CDR3 is TGTGCCAGTAGTATTGAAAGGAGCTCACCCCTCCACTTT. Protein product: CASSIERSSPLHF.

The table lists this clone with a few counts. The chain recombines TRBV24-1 with TRBJ1-6; D not resolved. Trimming removed 7 bases from V and 7 bases from J, with 7 bases in between. This CDR3 comprises 12 residues. Looked up from germline, CDR1 is KGHDR and CDR2 is SFDVKD. CDR3 in amino acids: CATSQKNSPLHF. In DNA form, the CDR3 reads TGTGCCACCAGCCAGAAGAATTCACCCCTCCACTTT.